This entry describes one T cell receptor (beta chain). This CDR3 region has 15 residues. The trim removed 4 bases at V and 2 bases at J, leaving 7 bases unmatched. Looked up from germline, CDR1 is LGHDT and CDR2 is YNNKEL (reference sequence). The data belong to a study of control samples from healthy donors and cancer patients. Assay: immunoSEQ multiplex PCR; the TCRdb copy retains only in-frame clones and omits some. The table shows tens of thousands of clones, with 93% occurring only once. The sequenced material came from PBMCs. The chain has TRBV3-1 (or the pseudogene TRBV3-2) and TRBJ2-5; 7 bases agree with TRBD1. The receptor comes from a woman aged 40 to 50 with lung cancer. The DNA of the CDR3 is TGTGCCAGCAGCCTGTGGGACAGTCTACAAGAGACCCAGTACTTC. Amino acid sequence: CASSLWDSLQETQYF.